The 6 T cell receptor beta chains below come from one sample, sequenced in a study of cytomegalovirus exposure and HLA in healthy donors. Sequencing was performed with immunoSEQ multiplex PCR; in TCRdb, only in-frame clones are kept and a portion is missing. The table includes 50,000 to 65,000 clones, more than 70% detected once. The sequenced sample consisted of PBMCs. The receptor source for this set is a woman under 30 in good health and CMV-seropositive.

The rearrangement uses TRBV19 and TRBJ2-7, with D unresolved. Germline V gene sequence: CDR1 LNHDA, CDR2 SQIVND (reference sequence). V was pared by 5 bases and J by 7 bases, with 24 bases between. This CDR3 region has 16 residues. The CDR3 DNA reads TGTGCCAGTAGTCCCCCGAGCCTCACCCCTCCACGGGAGCAGTACTTC. This gives the protein CASSPPSLTPPREQYF.

The chain uses TRBV21-1 and TRBJ2-5; TRBD2 is taken as the D call from the table, unchecked against the DNA. TRBV21-1 is noted as a pseudogene. The CDR3 is 14 amino acids. CDR3 in amino acids: CASPKETRGETQYF. The CDR3 DNA sequence: TGTGCCAGTCCGAAAGAGACCCGAGGAGAGACCCAGTACTTC.

The chain recombines TRBV10-3 with TRBJ2-2; 7 nucleotides align to TRBD1. The V segment lost 6 bases and the J segment 2 bases; nucleotides outside the gene matches: 3. The length of the CDR3 is 14 residues. Germline-derived CDR1 and CDR2 are ENHRY and SYGVKD. The CDR3 here is CAIRGTVNTGELFF. The CDR3 DNA is TGTGCCATCAGAGGGACAGTCAACACCGGGGAGCTGTTTTTT.

The rearrangement links TRBV11-2 to TRBJ2-2; possible D gene TRBD1, 6 bases. Trimming removed 0 bases from V and 2 bases from J, with 16 bases in between. This CDR3 spans 18 amino acids. The germline CDR1 and CDR2 sequences are SGHAT and FQNNGV. CDR3 loop: CASSLDRTAPLNTGELFF. Written as DNA, the CDR3 is TGTGCCAGCAGCTTAGATCGGACAGCGCCCCTCAACACCGGGGAGCTGTTTTTT.

V and J are TRBV28 and TRBJ2-5; 9 nucleotides line up with TRBD1. This CDR3 is built from 15 residues. J lost 5 bases, V lost 2 bases, and 6 bases had no gene match. Per germline, CDR1 MDHEN and CDR2 SYDVKM. CDR3 in amino acids: CASSLPTGGGETQYF. DNA of the CDR3: TGTGCCAGCAGTTTACCTACAGGGGGCGGGGAGACCCAGTACTTC.

The chain is built from TRBV13 and TRBJ2-3; D might be TRBD1 (5 bases). The CDR3 contains 14 residues. V was cut by 4 bases and J by 6 bases, with 14 bases left in between. Germline values: CDR1 PRHDT, CDR2 FYEKMQ (reference sequence). This chain's CDR3 is CASSSRSRADTQYF. In DNA, the CDR3 is TGTGCCAGCAGCTCCAGGTCCAGGGCGGATACGCAGTATTTT.